This T cell receptor (beta chain) was identified during a study of cytomegalovirus exposure and HLA in healthy donors. The CDR3 runs 14 residues. The trim removed 8 bases at V and 1 base at J, leaving 8 bases unmatched. Germline V gives CDR1 MGHRA, CDR2 YSYEKL. A multiplex PCR was run with 60 Vbeta primers and 13 Jbeta primers. Produced via immunoSEQ multiplex PCR; TCRdb's table is partial and in-frame only. The table shows roughly 77,000 clones, with around 72% occurring only once. Remarks on this clone: Its antigen is undetermined.

Study results and limitations: The authors later linked a missense DCLRE1C variant to TCR beta V- and J-gene trimming.

The receptor was isolated from a middle-aged woman in good health and CMV-seropositive. The chain recombines TRBV4-1 with TRBJ2-7; 7 bases are shared with TRBD1. Input material: PBMCs. The CDR3 region has the DNA TGCGCCAGCCGCACGACAGGGTTGTCCTACGAGCAGTACTTC. The encoded protein is CASRTTGLSYEQYF.